The 12 T cell receptor beta chains presented below share a single source sample, sequenced in a study of siplizumab effects on memory and regulatory T cells. TCRdb keeps only in-frame clones here, not all; method: immunoSEQ multiplex PCR. The repertoire holds tens of thousands of clones, with 90% to 97% as singletons. The sequencing input was naive CD8+ T cells sorted from blood. The receptors derive from a human donor in good health.

This sequence joins TRBV12-5 and TRBJ2-3, with 7 bases identical to TRBD1. The length of the CDR3 is 15 residues. Germline V gene data show CDR1 as LGHNT and CDR2 as FRNRAP. V was pared by 4 bases and J by 0 bases, with 4 bases of the junction left unmatched. CDR3 in DNA: TGTGCTAGTGGTTCAGGACAGGCTAGCACAGATACGCAGTATTTT. Protein product: CASGSGQASTDTQYF. Full variable domain (rest looked up from reference TRBV12-5 and TRBJ2-3): DARVTQTPRHKVTEMGQEVTMRCQPILGHNTVFWYRQTMMQGLELLAYFRNRAPLDDSGMPKDRFSAEMPDATLATLKIQPSEPRDSAVYFCASGSGQASTDTQYFGPGTRLTVL.

The genes are TRBV15 and TRBJ2-1; 10 positions match TRBD2. Trimming cost V 3 bases and J 4 bases; bases outside gene matches: 6. Germline-derived CDR1 and CDR2 are LNHNV and YYDKDF (reference sequence). The length of the CDR3 is 16 residues. CDR3 nucleotides: TGTGCCACCAGCAGTCCCCGGACTAGCGGATACAATGAGCAGTTCTTC. It translates to CATSSPRTSGYNEQFF.

This chain connects TRBV7-2 to TRBJ2-7, with TRBD2 matching 13 bases. Germline lookup yields CDR1 SGHTA and CDR2 FQGNSA. The CDR3 sequence is 15 residues long. V was clipped by 5 bases and J by 6 bases; unmatched bases: 7. The CDR3 region has the DNA TGTGCCAGCAGCCCTCGGACTAGCGGGGGACCCGAGCAGTACTTC. Translation gives CASSPRTSGGPEQYF.

This sequence joins TRBV19 and TRBJ1-3, with a tentative D call TRBD1 (5 bases). The CDR3 consists of 14 residues. Germline CDR1 reads LNHDA; CDR2 reads SQIVND (reference sequence). The CDR3 is CGTTTGGAGNTIYF. The CDR3 nucleotides are TGTGGCACGACTACGGGCGGGGCAGGAAACACCATATATTTT.

V usage is TRBV10-3 and J usage is TRBJ2-5; D is perhaps TRBD2 (5 bases). The CDR3 runs 17 residues. Deletions cut 0 bases from V and 0 bases from J, with 14 bases between. Germline CDR1 and CDR2: ENHRY and SYGVKD. In DNA form, the CDR3 reads TGTGCCATCAGTGAGTCGCGCGGTGGTAGCGACCAAGAGACCCAGTACTTC. It encodes CAISESRGGSDQETQYF.

The chain employs TRBV25-1 and TRBJ2-1, with a tentative D call TRBD2 (5 bases). The CDR3 covers 16 residues. The germline V gene encodes CDR1 MGHDK and CDR2 SYGVNS. V lost 2 bases and J 8 bases, leaving 19 bases between the germline ends. CDR3 residues: CASSEKVLAVSDEQFF. CDR3 nucleotide sequence: TGTGCCAGCAGTGAAAAGGTCCTAGCCGTTAGCGATGAGCAGTTCTTC.

The chain recombines TRBV5-6 with TRBJ2-7, with 7 bases lining up with TRBD2. Germline CDR1 and CDR2: SGHDT and YYEEEE. The J segment lost 5 bases and the V segment lost 0 bases, leaving 8 bases of the junction unmatched. The CDR3 consists of 15 residues. CDR3 in amino acids: CASSLAASGYHEQYF. The CDR3 bases are TGTGCCAGCAGCTTGGCGGCTAGCGGATACCACGAGCAGTACTTC.

The chain has TRBV29-1 and TRBJ1-1; D gene uncertain. The germline gives CDR1 SQVTM, CDR2 ANQGSEA. The CDR3 spans 13 residues. V was pared by 4 bases and J by 3 bases, with 12 bases between. CDR3 residues: CSVGAHEDTEAFF. In nucleotides, the CDR3 is TGCAGCGTTGGTGCTCATGAAGACACTGAAGCTTTCTTT.

This CDR3 reads CSVFGNTEAFF. DNA for the CDR3: TGCAGCGTTTTCGGGAACACTGAAGCTTTCTTT. The V call is TRBV29-1, the J call TRBJ1-1; no clear D. V lost 5 bases and J lost 1, with 5 bases in between. The CDR3 is 11 residues long. Germline CDR1 SQVTM, CDR2 ANQGSEA.

The rearrangement joins TRBV2 to TRBJ2-5; 7 bases match TRBD2. Germline values: CDR1 SNHLY, CDR2 FYNNEI. The CDR3 is 14 residues long. After removal of 4 bases from V and 0 bases from J, the junction contained 2 bases not matched to a gene. This CDR3 reads CASSGGGYQETQYF. In nucleotides, the CDR3 is TGTGCCAGCAGTGGGGGGGGGTACCAAGAGACCCAGTACTTC.

The genes are TRBV7-6 and TRBJ2-5; D is uncertain. CDR1 is SGHVS, CDR2 FNYEAQ, per germline. The CDR3 totals 12 residues. The V and J ends lost 5 bases and 5 bases respectively, with 9 bases between them. The CDR3: CASSRLGETQYF. The CDR3 nucleotides are TGTGCCAGCAGCCGCCTGGGGGAGACCCAGTACTTC.

The chain carries TRBV7-9 and TRBJ2-7, with D unresolved. CDR1 SEHNR and CDR2 FQNEAQ come from the germline V gene (reference sequence). Trimming removed 7 bases from V and 2 bases from J, with 15 bases in between. CDR3 length equals 14 residues. The CDR3 DNA follows: TGTGCCAGCACCGGCGTACAGAACCCCTACGAGCAGTACTTC. Its protein product is CASTGVQNPYEQYF.